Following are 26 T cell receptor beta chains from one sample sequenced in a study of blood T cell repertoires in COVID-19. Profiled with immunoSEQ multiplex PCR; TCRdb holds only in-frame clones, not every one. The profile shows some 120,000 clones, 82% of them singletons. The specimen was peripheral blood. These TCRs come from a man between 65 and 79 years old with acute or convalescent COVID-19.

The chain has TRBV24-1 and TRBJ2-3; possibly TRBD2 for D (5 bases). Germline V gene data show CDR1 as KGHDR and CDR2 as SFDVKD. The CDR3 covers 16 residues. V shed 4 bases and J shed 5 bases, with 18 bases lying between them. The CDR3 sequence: CATSENGGPRGDTQYF. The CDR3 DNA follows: TGTGCCACCAGTGAGAACGGAGGCCCCCGAGGAGATACGCAGTATTTT.

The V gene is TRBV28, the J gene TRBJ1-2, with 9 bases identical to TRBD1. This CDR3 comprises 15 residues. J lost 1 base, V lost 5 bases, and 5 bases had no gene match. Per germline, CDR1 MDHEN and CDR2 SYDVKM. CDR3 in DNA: TGTGCCAGCAGTCCACGGGACAGGGTTAACTATGGCTACACCTTC. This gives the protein CASSPRDRVNYGYTF.

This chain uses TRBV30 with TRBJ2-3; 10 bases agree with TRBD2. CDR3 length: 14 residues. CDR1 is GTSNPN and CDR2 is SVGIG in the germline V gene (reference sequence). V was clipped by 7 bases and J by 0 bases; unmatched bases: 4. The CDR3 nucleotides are TGTGCCTCGGGACTAGCGCTAAGCACAGATACGCAGTATTTT. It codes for CASGLALSTDTQYF.

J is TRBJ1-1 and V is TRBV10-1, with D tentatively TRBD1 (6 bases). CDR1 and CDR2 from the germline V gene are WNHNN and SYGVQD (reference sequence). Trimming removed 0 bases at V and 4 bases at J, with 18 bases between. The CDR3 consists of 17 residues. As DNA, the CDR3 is TGCGCCAGCAGTGAGTCACAGGGCCCCGAGTGGAGCACTGAAGCTTTCTTT. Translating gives CASSESQGPEWSTEAFF.

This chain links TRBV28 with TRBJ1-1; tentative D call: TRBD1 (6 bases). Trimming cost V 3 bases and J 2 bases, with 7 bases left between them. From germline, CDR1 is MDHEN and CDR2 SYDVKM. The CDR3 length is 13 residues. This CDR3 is CASSFRGNTEAFF. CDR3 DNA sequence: TGTGCCAGCAGTTTCAGGGGTAACACTGAAGCTTTCTTT.

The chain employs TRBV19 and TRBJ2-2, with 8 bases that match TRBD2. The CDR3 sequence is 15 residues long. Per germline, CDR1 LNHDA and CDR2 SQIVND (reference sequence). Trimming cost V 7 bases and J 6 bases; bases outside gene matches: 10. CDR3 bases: TGTGCCAGTACCCCGAGACCCGGGAGGGCCGGGGAGCTGTTTTTT. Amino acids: CASTPRPGRAGELFF. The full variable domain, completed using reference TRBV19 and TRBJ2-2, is DGGITQSPKYLFRKEGQNVTLSCEQNLNHDAMYWYRQDPGQGLRLIYYSQIVNDFQKGDIAEGYSVSREKKESFPLTVTSAQKNPTAFYLCASTPRPGRAGELFFGEGSRLTVL.

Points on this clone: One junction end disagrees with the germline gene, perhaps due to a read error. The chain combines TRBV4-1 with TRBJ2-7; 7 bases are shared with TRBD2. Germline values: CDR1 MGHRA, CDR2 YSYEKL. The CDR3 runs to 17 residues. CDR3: CARSHPSGVPDIYEQYF. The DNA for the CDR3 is TGCGCCAGAAGCCACCCCAGCGGGGTTCCCGACATTTACGAGCAGTACTTC.

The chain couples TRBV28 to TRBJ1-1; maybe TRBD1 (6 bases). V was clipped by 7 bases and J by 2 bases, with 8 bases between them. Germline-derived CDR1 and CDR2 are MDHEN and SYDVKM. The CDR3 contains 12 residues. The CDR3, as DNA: TGTGCCAGCACAGGGGTCAACACTGAAGCTTTCTTT. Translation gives CASTGVNTEAFF.

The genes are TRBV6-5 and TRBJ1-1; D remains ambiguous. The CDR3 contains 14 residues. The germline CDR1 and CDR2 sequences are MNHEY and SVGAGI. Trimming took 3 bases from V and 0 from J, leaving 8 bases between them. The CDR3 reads CASSYSSMNTEAFF. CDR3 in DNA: TGTGCCAGCAGTTATTCCAGTATGAACACTGAAGCTTTCTTT.

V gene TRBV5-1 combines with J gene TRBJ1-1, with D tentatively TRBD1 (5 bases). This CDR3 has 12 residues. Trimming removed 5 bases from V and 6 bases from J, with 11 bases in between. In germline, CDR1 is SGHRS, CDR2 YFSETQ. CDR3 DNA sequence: TGCGCCAGCAGGAGCAGGGATTCTGAAGCTTTCTTT. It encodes CASRSRDSEAFF.

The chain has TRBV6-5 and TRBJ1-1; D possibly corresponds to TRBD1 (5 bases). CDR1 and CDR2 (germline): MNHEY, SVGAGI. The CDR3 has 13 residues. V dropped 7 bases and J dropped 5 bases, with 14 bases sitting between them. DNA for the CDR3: TGTGCCAGCATGGTAGGGGTTCGGACTGAAGCTTTCTTT. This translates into CASMVGVRTEAFF.

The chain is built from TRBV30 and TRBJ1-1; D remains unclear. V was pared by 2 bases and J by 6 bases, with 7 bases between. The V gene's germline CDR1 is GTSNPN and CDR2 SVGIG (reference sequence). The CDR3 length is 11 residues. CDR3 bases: TGTGCCTGGAGTAAGTCAGCTGAAGCTTTCTTT. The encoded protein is CAWSKSAEAFF.

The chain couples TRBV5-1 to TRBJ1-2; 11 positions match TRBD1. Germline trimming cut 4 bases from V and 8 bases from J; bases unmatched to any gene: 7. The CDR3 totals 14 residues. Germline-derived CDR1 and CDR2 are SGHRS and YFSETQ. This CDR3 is CASSEGQGVGGYTF. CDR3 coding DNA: TGCGCCAGCAGCGAGGGACAGGGGGTAGGCGGCTACACCTTC.

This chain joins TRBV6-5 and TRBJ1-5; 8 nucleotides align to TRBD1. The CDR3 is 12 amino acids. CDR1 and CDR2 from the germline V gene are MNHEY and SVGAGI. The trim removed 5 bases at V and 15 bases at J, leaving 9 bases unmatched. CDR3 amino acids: CASSQTRGRWHF. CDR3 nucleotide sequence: TGTGCCAGCAGTCAGACCAGGGGGCGATGGCATTTT.

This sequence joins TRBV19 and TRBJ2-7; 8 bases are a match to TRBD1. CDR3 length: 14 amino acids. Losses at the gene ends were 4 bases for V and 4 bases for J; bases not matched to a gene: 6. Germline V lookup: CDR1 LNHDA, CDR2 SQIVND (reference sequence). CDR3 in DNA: TGTGCCAGTAGTACAGGGGGCAGAGGATACGAGCAGTACTTC. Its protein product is CASSTGGRGYEQYF.

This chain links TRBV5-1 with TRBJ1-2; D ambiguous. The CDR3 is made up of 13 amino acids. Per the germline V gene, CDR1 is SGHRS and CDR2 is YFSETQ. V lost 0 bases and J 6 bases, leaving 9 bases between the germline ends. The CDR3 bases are TGCGCCAGCAGCTTGGAGCGGGCGGATGGCTACACCTTC. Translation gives CASSLERADGYTF.

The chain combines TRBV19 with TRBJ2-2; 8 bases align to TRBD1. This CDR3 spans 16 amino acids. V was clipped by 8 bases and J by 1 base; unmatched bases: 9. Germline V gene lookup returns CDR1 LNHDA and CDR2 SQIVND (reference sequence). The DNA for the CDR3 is TGTGCCAGTTGGCCCTCTGGGACAGGGAACACCGGGGAGCTGTTTTTT. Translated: CASWPSGTGNTGELFF.

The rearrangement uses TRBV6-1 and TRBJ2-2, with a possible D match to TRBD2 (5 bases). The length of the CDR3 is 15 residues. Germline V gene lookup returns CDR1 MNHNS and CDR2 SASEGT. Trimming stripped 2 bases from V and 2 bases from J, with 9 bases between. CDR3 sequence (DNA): TGTGCCAGCAGTGAACCGGGGATAAACACCGGGGAGCTGTTTTTT. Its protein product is CASSEPGINTGELFF.

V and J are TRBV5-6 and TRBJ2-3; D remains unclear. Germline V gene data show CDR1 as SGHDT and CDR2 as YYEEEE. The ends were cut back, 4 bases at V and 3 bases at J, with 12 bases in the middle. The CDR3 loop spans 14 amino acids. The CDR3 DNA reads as TGTGCCAGCAGCCCCCTAACCGGGACAGATACGCAGTATTTT. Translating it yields CASSPLTGTDTQYF.

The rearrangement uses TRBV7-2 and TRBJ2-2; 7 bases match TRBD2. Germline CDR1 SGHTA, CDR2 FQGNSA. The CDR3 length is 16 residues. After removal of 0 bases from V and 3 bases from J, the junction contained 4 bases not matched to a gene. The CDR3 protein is CASSLAAGGYTGELFF. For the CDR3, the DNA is TGTGCCAGCAGCTTAGCGGCCGGGGGGTACACCGGGGAGCTGTTTTTT.

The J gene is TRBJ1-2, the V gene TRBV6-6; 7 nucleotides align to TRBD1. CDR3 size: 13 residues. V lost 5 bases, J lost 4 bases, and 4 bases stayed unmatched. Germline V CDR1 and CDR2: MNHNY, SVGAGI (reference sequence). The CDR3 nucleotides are TGTGCCAGCAGTAAGGGACAGCTCTATGGCTACACCTTC. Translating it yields CASSKGQLYGYTF.

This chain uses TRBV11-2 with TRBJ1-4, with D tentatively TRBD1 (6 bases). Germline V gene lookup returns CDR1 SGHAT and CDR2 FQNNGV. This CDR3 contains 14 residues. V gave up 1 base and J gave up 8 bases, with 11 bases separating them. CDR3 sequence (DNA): TGTGCCAGCAGCTTAGCAACCGGGACAGAAAAACTGTTTTTT. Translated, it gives CASSLATGTEKLFF.

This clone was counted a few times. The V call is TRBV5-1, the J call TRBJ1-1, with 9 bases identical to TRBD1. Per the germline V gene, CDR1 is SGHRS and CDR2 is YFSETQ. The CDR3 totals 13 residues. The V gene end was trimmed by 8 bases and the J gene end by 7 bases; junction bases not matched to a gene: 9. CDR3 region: CASGTGRCGEAFF. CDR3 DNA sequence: TGCGCCAGTGGGACAGGGAGGTGCGGTGAAGCTTTCTTT.

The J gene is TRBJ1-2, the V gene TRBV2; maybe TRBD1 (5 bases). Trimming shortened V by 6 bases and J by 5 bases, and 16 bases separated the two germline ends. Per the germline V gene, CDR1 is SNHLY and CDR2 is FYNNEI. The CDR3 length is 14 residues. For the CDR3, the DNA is TGTGCCAGCAGGACCGACAGCGTGTCTTATGGCTACACCTTC. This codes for CASRTDSVSYGYTF. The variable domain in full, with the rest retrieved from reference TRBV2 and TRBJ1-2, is EPEVTQTPSHQVTQMGQEVILRCVPISNHLYFYWYRQILGQKVEFLVSFYNNEISEKSEIFDDQFSVERPDGSNFTLKIRSTKLEDSAMYFCASRTDSVSYGYTFGSGTRLTVV.

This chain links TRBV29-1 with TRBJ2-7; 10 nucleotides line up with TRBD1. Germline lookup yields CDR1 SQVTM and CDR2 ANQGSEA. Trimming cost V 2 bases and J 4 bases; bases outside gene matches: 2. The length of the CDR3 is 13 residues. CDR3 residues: CSVEPGQGYEQYF. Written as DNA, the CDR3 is TGCAGCGTTGAACCGGGACAGGGGTACGAGCAGTACTTC.

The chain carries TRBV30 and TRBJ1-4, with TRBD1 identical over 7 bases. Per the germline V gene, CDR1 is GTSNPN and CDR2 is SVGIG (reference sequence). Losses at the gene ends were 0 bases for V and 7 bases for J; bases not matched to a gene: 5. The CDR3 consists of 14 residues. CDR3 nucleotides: TGTGCCTGGAGTGTACAGGGGTGGCCTGAAAAACTGTTTTTT. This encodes CAWSVQGWPEKLFF.